Listed below are T cell receptor beta chains from one sample, sequenced in a study of neoadjuvant anti-PD-1 for oral cavity cancer. TCRdb's table, derived via immunoSEQ multiplex PCR, lists solely in-frame clones and lacks some. The sample carries over 15,000 clones, approximately 70% recorded once. The sample consisted of PBMCs, taken before nivolumab (anti-PD-1) treatment. These receptor sequences come from a person aged 35-79 years with oral cavity squamous cell carcinoma. Each CDR3 is given with its conserved first and last residue. Fields, in order: V gene, J gene, D gene, clone size, CDR3 protein, CDR3 DNA. The D gene is left open where the match is weak. Only some rows state a clone size, as once, few, many or a class for expanded clones.

V: TRBV6-6
J: TRBJ2-1
D: TRBD2
size: -
CDR3: CASRAPPRDYNNEQFF
DNA: TGTGCCAGCAGGGCGCCTCCTCGGGACTATAACAATGAGCAGTTCTTC

V: TRBV30
J: TRBJ2-3
D: -
size: -
CDR3: CAWSVQNTDTQYF
DNA: TGTGCCTGGAGTGTACAGAATACAGATACGCAGTATTTT

V: TRBV7-8
J: TRBJ1-1
D: TRBD1
size: -
CDR3: CASSLAEGQGVTEAFF
DNA: TGTGCCAGCAGCTTAGCGGAGGGACAGGGGGTAACTGAAGCTTTCTTT

V: TRBV6-1
J: TRBJ2-1
D: TRBD2
size: few
CDR3: CASSEAQLAYNEQFF
DNA: TGTGCCAGCAGTGAAGCCCAACTAGCGTACAATGAGCAGTTCTTC

V: TRBV29-1
J: TRBJ2-7
D: -
size: -
CDR3: CSVEGETSEQYF
DNA: TGCAGCGTTGAAGGCGAGACGAGTGAGCAGTACTTC

V: TRBV19
J: TRBJ1-1
D: -
size: once
CDR3: CASTYSRTWNTEAFF
DNA: TGTGCCAGTACTTATAGTCGAACATGGAACACTGAAGCTTTCTTT

V: TRBV5-5
J: TRBJ1-2
D: -
size: -
CDR3: CASSSGTSGVYYGYTF
DNA: TGTGCCAGCAGCTCGGGAACGTCAGGGGTTTACTATGGCTACACCTTC

V: TRBV7-9
J: TRBJ1-1
D: -
size: few
CDR3: CASSLATHTEAFF
DNA: TGTGCCAGCAGCTTAGCCACACACACTGAAGCTTTCTTT

V: TRBV6-1
J: TRBJ2-1
D: TRBD1
size: -
CDR3: CASSWDRKFNEQFF
DNA: TGTGCCAGCAGCTGGGACAGGAAGTTTAATGAGCAGTTCTTC

V: TRBV29-1
J: TRBJ2-1
D: -
size: -
CDR3: CSVEGGLGEQFF
DNA: TGCAGCGTTGAAGGAGGGCTGGGTGAGCAGTTCTTC

V: TRBV5-1
J: TRBJ2-3
D: -
size: -
CDR3: CASSSRAGPDTQYF
DNA: TGCGCCAGCAGCTCCAGGGCCGGGCCAGATACGCAGTATTTT

V: TRBV6-4
J: TRBJ2-7
D: -
size: -
CDR3: CASGGGKEQYF
DNA: TGTGCCAGCGGGGGAGGTAAAGAGCAGTACTTC

V: TRBV7-9
J: TRBJ2-3
D: TRBD2
size: few
CDR3: CASSLGAGATDTQYF
DNA: TGTGCCAGCAGCTTAGGGGCGGGAGCCACAGATACGCAGTATTTT

V: TRBV28
J: TRBJ1-5
D: -
size: once
CDR3: CASGRSVQPQHF
DNA: TGTGCCAGTGGAAGGTCCGTGCAGCCCCAGCATTTT

V: TRBV19
J: TRBJ2-7
D: -
size: -
CDR3: CASSDPRAAASYEQYF
DNA: TGTGCCAGTAGTGACCCCAGGGCGGCAGCCTCCTACGAGCAGTACTTC

V: TRBV5-1
J: TRBJ2-3
D: TRBD1
size: -
CDR3: CASSRDREVYSTDTQYF
DNA: TGCGCCAGCAGCCGGGACAGGGAGGTATACAGCACAGATACGCAGTATTTT

V: TRBV5-6
J: TRBJ1-2
D: TRBD1
size: once
CDR3: CASARQGLANNYGYTF
DNA: TGTGCCAGCGCGAGACAGGGGCTGGCCAATAACTATGGCTACACCTTC

V: TRBV12-5
J: TRBJ2-1
D: TRBD2
size: -
CDR3: CASGLSAGGTDEQFF
DNA: TGTGCTAGTGGTTTGTCAGCGGGAGGTACAGATGAGCAGTTCTTC